Listed below are T cell receptor beta chains from one sample, sequenced in a study of CD8+ T cells in alopecia areata. Repertoires were generated with immunoSEQ multiplex PCR, while TCRdb's copy carries only in-frame clones and drops some. This sample has 150,000 to 200,000 clones, with about three fifths found just once. Here the sequenced sample was CD4+ T cells sorted from blood, taken around week 49, from a patient treated with tofacitinib. These receptors were taken from a human donor with alopecia areata. Both conserved end residues are part of each CDR3. The D gene is left open where the match is weak. Not every row has a clone size; where given, it reads once, few, many or a size class.

CDR3,DNA,V,J,size,D
CASGTGYGYTF,TGTGCCAGCGGGACAGGGTATGGCTACACCTTC,TRBV6-6,TRBJ1-2,few,TRBD1
CASSLDLGGDTEAFF,TGTGCCAGCAGCTTAGACCTAGGCGGTGACACTGAAGCTTTCTTT,TRBV7-2,TRBJ1-1,-,-
CASSLGSGANVLTF,TGTGCCAGCAGCTTGGGCTCTGGGGCCAACGTCCTGACTTTC,TRBV5-6,TRBJ2-6,-,-
CASSLGRVPRAFF,TGTGCCAGCAGCCTCGGGAGGGTACCACGCGCTTTCTTT,TRBV5-6,TRBJ1-1,-,-
CASSLRDDYGYTF,TGTGCCAGCTCACTGCGGGACGACTATGGCTACACCTTC,TRBV18,TRBJ1-2,-,-
CSVSGGNEQFF,TGCAGCGTTAGCGGGGGCAATGAGCAGTTCTTC,TRBV29-1,TRBJ2-1,-,TRBD2
CASSPERGGTDTQYF,TGTGCCAGCAGCCCCGAGCGGGGCGGCACAGATACGCAGTATTTT,TRBV2,TRBJ2-3,-,TRBD2
CASSADSAGTDTQYF,TGTGCCAGCAGCGCCGACAGCGCCGGCACAGATACGCAGTATTTT,TRBV11-2,TRBJ2-3,-,-
CASSEAQGVIQPQHF,TGTGCCAGCAGTGAAGCGCAGGGGGTAATTCAGCCCCAGCATTTT,TRBV2,TRBJ1-5,few,TRBD1
CASSLVTKAPLHF,TGTGCCAGCAGCTTAGTGACTAAGGCACCCCTCCACTTT,TRBV7-2,TRBJ1-6,-,-
CASSQGPSGTSASGANVLTF,TGCGCCAGCAGCCAAGGGCCATCAGGGACTAGCGCTTCTGGGGCCAACGTCCTGACTTTC,TRBV4-3,TRBJ2-6,-,TRBD2
CASSVGPTNYGYTF,TGTGCCAGCAGTGTCGGGCCGACGAACTATGGCTACACCTTC,TRBV6-1,TRBJ1-2,-,-
CASSLAGQMNTEAFF,TGCGCCAGCAGCTTGGCGGGACAGATGAACACTGAAGCTTTCTTT,TRBV5-1,TRBJ1-1,-,TRBD1
CSTRQGPTYEQYF,TGCAGCACCAGACAGGGGCCTACCTACGAGCAGTACTTC,TRBV29-1,TRBJ2-7,-,TRBD1
CSAPNEVTQYF,TGCAGTGCCCCTAACGAGGTTACGCAGTATTTT,TRBV20-1,TRBJ2-3,few,-
CSVRGGLFSDTQYF,TGCAGCGTTCGGGGCGGGTTGTTTTCAGATACGCAGTATTTT,TRBV29-1,TRBJ2-3,-,-
CASSYQGHTGELFF,TGTGCCAGCAGCTACCAGGGGCATACCGGGGAGCTGTTTTTT,TRBV7-2,TRBJ2-2,-,-
CASSQGLTGGISEAFF,TGCGCCAGCAGCCAAGGGCTGACAGGGGGCATCTCTGAAGCTTTCTTT,TRBV4-3,TRBJ1-1,-,TRBD1
CASRDRGDTEAFF,TGCGCCAGCAGAGACAGGGGTGACACTGAAGCTTTCTTT,TRBV23-1,TRBJ1-1,few,TRBD1
CAISRQNTQYF,TGTGCCATCAGTAGACAGAACACGCAGTATTTT,TRBV10-3,TRBJ2-3,few,-
CATKEGYNSPLHF,TGTGCCACAAAGGAGGGGTATAATTCACCCCTCCACTTT,TRBV6-6,TRBJ1-6,-,-
CASSLGWGRSYEQYF,TGTGCCAGCAGCTTAGGTTGGGGTCGCTCCTACGAGCAGTACTTC,TRBV7-9,TRBJ2-7,-,-
CSVVRRENTEAFF,TGCAGCGTTGTTCGCAGAGAGAACACTGAAGCTTTCTTT,TRBV29-1,TRBJ1-1,-,-
CSVKPDSYEQYF,TGCAGCGTCAAGCCCGACAGTTACGAGCAGTACTTC,TRBV29-1,TRBJ2-7,few,-
CASSQLGFAGELFF,TGTGCCAGCAGCCAACTGGGGTTCGCCGGGGAGCTGTTTTTT,TRBV14,TRBJ2-2,-,-
CASSHAGKNSPLHF,TGTGCCAGCAGCCACGCAGGGAAAAATTCACCCCTCCACTTT,TRBV14,TRBJ1-6,few,-
CSVGQGATGANVLTF,TGCAGCGTTGGACAGGGGGCGACTGGGGCCAACGTCCTGACTTTC,TRBV29-1,TRBJ2-6,few,TRBD1
CASSNDGEAFF,TGTGCCAGCAGTAACGACGGAGAAGCTTTCTTT,TRBV2,TRBJ1-1,once,-
CAISEGTNYGYTF,TGTGCCATCAGTGAGGGGACTAACTATGGCTACACCTTC,TRBV10-3,TRBJ1-2,-,-
CASEMNEKLFF,TGTGCCAGCGAGATGAACGAAAAACTGTTTTTT,TRBV2,TRBJ1-4,-,-
CASSLARDPWPQYF,TGTGCCAGCAGCTTAGCGCGGGACCCATGGCCGCAGTATTTT,TRBV7-2,TRBJ2-3,-,-
CASSLDGGGYEQYF,TGTGCCAGCAGCTTAGACGGGGGCGGCTACGAGCAGTACTTC,TRBV7-9,TRBJ2-7,once,-
CASRTGLDQPQHF,TGTGCCTCCCGGACAGGGCTTGATCAGCCCCAGCATTTT,TRBV30,TRBJ1-5,once,TRBD1
CASSAVTARNSPLHF,TGTGCCAGCAGCGCAGTGACGGCAAGAAATTCACCCCTCCACTTT,TRBV7-6,TRBJ1-6,-,-
CATSRQGQPQHF,TGTGCCACCAGCAGGCAAGGGCAGCCCCAGCATTTT,TRBV15,TRBJ1-5,-,-
CASSHSLTTEQFF,TGTGCCAGCAGCCATTCTCTCACTACCGAGCAGTTCTTC,TRBV7-3,TRBJ2-1,once,-